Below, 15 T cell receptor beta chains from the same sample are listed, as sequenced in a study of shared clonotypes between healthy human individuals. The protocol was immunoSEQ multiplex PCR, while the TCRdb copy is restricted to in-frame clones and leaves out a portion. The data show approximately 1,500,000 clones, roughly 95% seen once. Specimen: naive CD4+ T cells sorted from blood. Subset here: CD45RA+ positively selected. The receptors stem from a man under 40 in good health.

CDR3 sequence (DNA): TGTGCCAGCAGCTTCTGGGTAGGGACCCAAGAGACCCAGTACTTC. Translation: CASSFWVGTQETQYF. V is TRBV7-2 and J is TRBJ2-5; perhaps D is TRBD1 or TRBD2 (5 bases each). Germline V gives CDR1 SGHTA, CDR2 FQGNSA. The CDR3 totals 15 residues. Trimming stripped 3 bases from V and 1 base from J, with 12 bases between.

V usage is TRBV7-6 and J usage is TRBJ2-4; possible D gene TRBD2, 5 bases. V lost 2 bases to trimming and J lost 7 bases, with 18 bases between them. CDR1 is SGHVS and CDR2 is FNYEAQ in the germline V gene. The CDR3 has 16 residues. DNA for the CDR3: TGTGCCAGCAGCTTATACGTACGGGTCGAGGGTAACATTCAGTACTTC. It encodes CASSLYVRVEGNIQYF.

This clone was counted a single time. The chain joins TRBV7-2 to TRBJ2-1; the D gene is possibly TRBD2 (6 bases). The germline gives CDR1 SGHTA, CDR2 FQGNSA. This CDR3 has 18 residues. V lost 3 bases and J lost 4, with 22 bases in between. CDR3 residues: CASSLDRGAAISYNEQFF. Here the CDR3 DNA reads TGTGCCAGCAGCTTGGATCGCGGGGCGGCGATAAGTTACAATGAGCAGTTCTTC.

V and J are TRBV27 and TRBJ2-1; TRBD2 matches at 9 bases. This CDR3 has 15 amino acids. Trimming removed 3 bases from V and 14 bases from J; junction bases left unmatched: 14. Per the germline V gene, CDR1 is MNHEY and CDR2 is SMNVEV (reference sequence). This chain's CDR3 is CASSLLSSGTGGKFF. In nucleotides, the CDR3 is TGTGCCAGCAGTTTGTTGTCTAGCGGGACGGGTGGGAAGTTCTTC.

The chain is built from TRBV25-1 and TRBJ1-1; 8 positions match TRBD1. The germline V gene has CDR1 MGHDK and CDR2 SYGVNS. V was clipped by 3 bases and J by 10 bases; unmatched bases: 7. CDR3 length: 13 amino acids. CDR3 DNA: TGTGCCAGCAGTGAGTGGCAGGGGGCGCGAGCTTTCTTT. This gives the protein CASSEWQGARAFF.

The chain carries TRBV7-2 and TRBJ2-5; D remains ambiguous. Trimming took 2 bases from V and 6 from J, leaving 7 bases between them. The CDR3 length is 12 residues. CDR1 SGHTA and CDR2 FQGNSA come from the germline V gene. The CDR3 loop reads CASSLSLKTQYF. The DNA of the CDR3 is TGTGCCAGCAGCTTATCCCTGAAGACCCAGTACTTC.

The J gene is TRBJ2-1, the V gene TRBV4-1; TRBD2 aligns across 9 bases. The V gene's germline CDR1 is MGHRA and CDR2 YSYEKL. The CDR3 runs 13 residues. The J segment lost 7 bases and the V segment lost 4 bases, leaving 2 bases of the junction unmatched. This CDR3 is CASSPSGTNEQFF. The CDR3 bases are TGCGCCAGCAGCCCTAGCGGGACGAATGAGCAGTTCTTC.

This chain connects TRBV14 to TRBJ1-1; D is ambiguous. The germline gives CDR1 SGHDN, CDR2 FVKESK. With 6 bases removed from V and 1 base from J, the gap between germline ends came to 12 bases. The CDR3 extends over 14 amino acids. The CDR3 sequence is CASRAAGGNTEAFF. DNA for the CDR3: TGTGCCAGCAGAGCCGCGGGAGGGAACACTGAAGCTTTCTTT.

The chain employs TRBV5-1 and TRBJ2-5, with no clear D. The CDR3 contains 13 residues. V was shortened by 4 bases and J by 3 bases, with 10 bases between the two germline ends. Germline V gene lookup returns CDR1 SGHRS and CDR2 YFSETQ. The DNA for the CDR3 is TGCGCCAGCAGCGCTGGGGTCAAAGAGACCCAGTACTTC. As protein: CASSAGVKETQYF.

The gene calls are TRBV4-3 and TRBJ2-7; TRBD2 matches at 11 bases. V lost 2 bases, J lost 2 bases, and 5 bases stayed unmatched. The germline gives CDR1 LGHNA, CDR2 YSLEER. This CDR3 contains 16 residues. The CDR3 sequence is CASSQKLAGAAYEQYF. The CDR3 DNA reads TGCGCCAGCAGCCAAAAACTAGCGGGGGCCGCCTACGAGCAGTACTTC.

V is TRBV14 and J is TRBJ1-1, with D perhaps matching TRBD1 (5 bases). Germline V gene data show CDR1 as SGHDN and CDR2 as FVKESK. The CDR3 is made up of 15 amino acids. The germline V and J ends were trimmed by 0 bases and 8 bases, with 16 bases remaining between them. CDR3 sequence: CASSQDQIRDREAFF. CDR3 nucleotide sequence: TGTGCCAGCAGCCAAGATCAAATTCGAGACAGAGAAGCTTTCTTT. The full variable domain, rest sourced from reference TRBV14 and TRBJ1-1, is EAGVTQFPSHSVIEKGQTVTLRCDPISGHDNLYWYRRVMGKEIKFLLHFVKESKQDESGMPNNRFLAERTGGTYSTLKVQPAELEDSGVYFCASSQDQIRDREAFFGQGTRLTVV.

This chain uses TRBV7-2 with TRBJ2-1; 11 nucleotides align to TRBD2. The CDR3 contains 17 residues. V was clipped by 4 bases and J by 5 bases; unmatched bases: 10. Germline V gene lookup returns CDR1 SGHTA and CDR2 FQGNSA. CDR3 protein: CASSSAGASGRNNEQFF. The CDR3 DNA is TGTGCCAGCAGCTCGGCGGGGGCTAGCGGGAGGAACAATGAGCAGTTCTTC.

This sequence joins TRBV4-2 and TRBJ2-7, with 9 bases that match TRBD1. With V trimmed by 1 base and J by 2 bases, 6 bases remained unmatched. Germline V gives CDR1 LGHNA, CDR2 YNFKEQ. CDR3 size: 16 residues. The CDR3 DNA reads TGTGCCAGCAGCCAAGCCACCGGACAGGGGACCTACGAGCAGTACTTC. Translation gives CASSQATGQGTYEQYF.

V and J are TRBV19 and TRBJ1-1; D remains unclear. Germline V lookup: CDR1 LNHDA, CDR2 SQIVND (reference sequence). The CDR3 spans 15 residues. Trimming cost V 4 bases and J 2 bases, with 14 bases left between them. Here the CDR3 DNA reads TGTGCCAGTAGTAGGTCGGGAAAGATTAACACTGAAGCTTTCTTT. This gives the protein CASSRSGKINTEAFF.

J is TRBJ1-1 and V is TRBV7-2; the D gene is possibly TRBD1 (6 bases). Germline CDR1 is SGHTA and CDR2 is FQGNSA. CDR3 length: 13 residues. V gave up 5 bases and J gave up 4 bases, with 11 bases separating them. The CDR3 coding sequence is TGTGCCAGCAGCGATGACAGGACCACTGAAGCTTTCTTT. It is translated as CASSDDRTTEAFF.